The 17 T cell receptor beta chains given below trace back to one sample, sequenced in a study of T cells after somatic rescue of genetic block (dated by TCRdb to 2020 to 2022). Receptor libraries were prepared by the immunoSEQ multiplex PCR assay. TCRdb carries this immuneACCESS record with in-frame sequences only. Its versions omit some clonotypes, under half of them owing to an unresolved V gene in the studies checked, with the rest unexplained. The sample table contains around 9,700 clones; only one count was recorded for over 70% of them. Around a fifth of the sample is held by the ten biggest clonotypes. Sequenced input: peripheral blood mononuclear cells (PBMCs). The receptors shown here come from a boy younger than 18.

The rearrangement joins TRBV25-1 to TRBJ2-1; D unresolved. V was clipped by 1 base and J by 3 bases, with 4 bases between them. The length of the CDR3 is 13 residues. The germline V gene has CDR1 MGHDK and CDR2 SYGVNS. As DNA, the CDR3 is TGTGCCAGCAGTGAATTTGGCTACAATGAGCAGTTCTTC. Its protein is CASSEFGYNEQFF.

This clone rates as medium-sized. The chain uses TRBV15 and TRBJ2-7, with D maybe TRBD1 (5 bases). The ends were cut back, 0 bases at V and 10 bases at J, with 10 bases in the middle. There are 12 residues in the CDR3. CDR1 is LNHNV and CDR2 is YYDKDF in the germline V gene (reference sequence). CDR3 nucleotides: TGTGCCACCAGCAGAGAGGGGCAGGTCCAGTACTTC. Encoded protein: CATSREGQVQYF.

This clone was detected only once. The V and J genes are TRBV21-1 and TRBJ2-5; the tabulated D call, TRBD2, remains unverified against the DNA. TRBV21-1 is tagged as a pseudogene. The CDR3 is 15 amino acids. CDR3 amino acids: CASSTGTSGGGTQYF. CDR3 in DNA: TGTGCCAGCAGCACCGGGACTAGCGGGGGGGGGACCCAGTACTTC.

The rearrangement links TRBV7-9 to TRBJ2-5; TRBD2 might be the D (6 bases). V was cut by 5 bases and J by 9 bases, with 13 bases left in between. CDR1 and CDR2 (germline): SEHNR, FQNEAQ (reference sequence). This CDR3 region has 12 residues. Here the CDR3 DNA reads TGTGCCAGCAGCCGGGACTCCAGGGCCCAGTACTTC. It encodes CASSRDSRAQYF.

This clone showed up just once. The chain joins TRBV7-9 to TRBJ2-1; D unresolved. Germline CDR1 is SEHNR and CDR2 is FQNEAQ (reference sequence). Trimming left V 6 bases short and J 9 bases short, with 12 bases between. The CDR3 extends over 12 amino acids. The CDR3 DNA reads TGTGCCAGCAGAATAGGGCTAGGTGAGCAGTTCTTC. It is translated as CASRIGLGEQFF.

This clone occurred a few times. The CDR3 bases are TGTGCCAGCAGTGTCCCAGGCTACAATGAGCAGTTCTTC. Protein product: CASSVPGYNEQFF. This chain joins TRBV25-1 and TRBJ2-1, with D hard to call. CDR3 length: 13 residues. V was clipped by 4 bases and J by 3 bases, with 7 bases between them. Germline CDR1 is MGHDK and CDR2 is SYGVNS.

The chain combines TRBV6-5 with TRBJ2-5, with TRBD1 matching 9 bases. Per germline, CDR1 MNHEY and CDR2 SVGAGI. This CDR3 region has 13 residues. The V gene end was trimmed by 5 bases and the J gene end by 5 bases; junction bases not matched to a gene: 3. The CDR3, as DNA: TGTGCCAGCAGTGACAGGGGGAAGGAGACCCAGTACTTC. As protein: CASSDRGKETQYF.

The rearrangement joins TRBV19 to TRBJ1-4; a weak D match, TRBD1 (6 bases). V lost 9 bases, J lost 4 bases, and 12 bases lay in between. The V gene's germline CDR1 is LNHDA and CDR2 SQIVND (reference sequence). The CDR3 consists of 13 residues. The CDR3 protein is CASRQAFNEKLFF. CDR3 nucleotides: TGTGCCAGCCGACAGGCATTTAATGAAAAACTGTTTTTT.

The chain carries TRBV2 and TRBJ1-2, with D perhaps TRBD1 (5 bases). The CDR3 totals 14 residues. V lost 2 bases, J lost 2 bases, and 9 bases lay in between. Germline assignment: CDR1 SNHLY and CDR2 FYNNEI. The DNA for the CDR3 is TGTGCCAGCAGTGAATGGGGGTTAAACTATGGCTACACCTTC. This gives the protein CASSEWGLNYGYTF.

This chain joins TRBV19 and TRBJ1-5; no clear D. The CDR3 is 13 amino acids. Trimming stripped 6 bases from V and 1 base from J, with 7 bases between. From germline, CDR1 is LNHDA and CDR2 SQIVND (reference sequence). Written as DNA, the CDR3 is TGTGCCAGTAGAAGACTGAGCAATCAGCCCCAGCATTTT. Protein: CASRRLSNQPQHF. The variable domain in full, with the rest retrieved from reference TRBV19 and TRBJ1-5, is DGGITQSPKYLFRKEGQNVTLSCEQNLNHDAMYWYRQDPGQGLRLIYYSQIVNDFQKGDIAEGYSVSREKKESFPLTVTSAQKNPTAFYLCASRRLSNQPQHFGDGTRLSIL.

This chain joins TRBV5-1 and TRBJ2-1; 11 bases align to TRBD1. Germline CDR1 SGHRS, CDR2 YFSETQ. There are 15 residues in the CDR3. J gave up 6 bases and V 6 bases, and 8 bases lay outside the gene matches. The CDR3 region is CASNRRDRGVNEQFF. In nucleotides, the CDR3 is TGCGCCAGCAACAGGAGGGACAGGGGGGTCAATGAGCAGTTCTTC.

This clone is labeled medium-sized. The chain recombines TRBV5-1 with TRBJ1-6; the D is unclear. V was trimmed by 3 bases and J by 5 bases, leaving 9 bases between them. Germline lookup yields CDR1 SGHRS and CDR2 YFSETQ. The CDR3 loop spans 14 amino acids. The DNA of the CDR3 is TGCGCCAGCAGCTCCGGACGGGATAATTCACCCCTCCACTTT. Its protein is CASSSGRDNSPLHF.

The sample holds a few counts of this clone. The V call is TRBV15, the J call TRBJ1-2, with D maybe TRBD1 (5 bases). Trimming removed 0 bases at V and 6 bases at J, with 11 bases between. Germline lookup yields CDR1 LNHNV and CDR2 YYDKDF (reference sequence). This CDR3 region has 14 residues. The CDR3 loop is CATSRDRAPNGYTF. The DNA of the CDR3 is TGTGCCACCAGCAGAGACAGGGCTCCCAATGGCTACACCTTC.

The genes are TRBV6-6 and TRBJ1-1; D might be TRBD1 (6 bases). The CDR3 is 16 residues long. The germline V and J ends were trimmed by 10 bases and 3 bases, with 24 bases remaining between them. Germline assignment: CDR1 MNHNY and CDR2 SVGAGI (reference sequence). The CDR3 DNA reads TGTGCCATCCGACGGGGGCAGATCCTAGGGGACACTGAAGCTTTCTTT. Translation gives CAIRRGQILGDTEAFF.

The chain combines TRBV5-4 with TRBJ2-3, with D unresolved. CDR1 and CDR2 from the germline V gene are SGHNT and YYREEE (reference sequence). V was shortened by 1 base and J by 0 bases, with 0 bases between the two germline ends. The CDR3 sequence is 12 residues long. CDR3 bases: TGTGCCAGCAGCTTGAGCACAGATACGCAGTATTTT. This encodes CASSLSTDTQYF. Full variable domain (remainder filled in from reference TRBV5-4 and TRBJ2-3): ETGVTQSPTHLIKTRGQQVTLRCSSQSGHNTVSWYQQALGQGPQFIFQYYREEENGRGNFPPRFSGLQFPNYSSELNVNALELDDSALYLCASSLSTDTQYFGPGTRLTVL.

The J gene is TRBJ2-3, the V gene TRBV6-4, with 8 bases identical to TRBD2. V lost 5 bases and J lost 2; bases outside the gene matches: 3. The CDR3 length is 14 residues. CDR1 is MRHNA and CDR2 is SNTAGT in the germline V gene. The CDR3 loop reads CASSRGGSTDTQYF. CDR3 bases: TGTGCCAGCAGTCGCGGGGGGTCCACAGATACGCAGTATTTT.

This chain uses TRBV21-1 with TRBJ1-5; TRBD1, the table's D call, was not compared with the DNA. TRBV21-1 is classified as a pseudogene. The length of the CDR3 is 12 residues. CDR3 in amino acids: CASEQSSQPQHF. DNA for the CDR3: TGTGCCAGCGAACAGTCGAGTCAGCCCCAGCATTTT.